This T cell receptor beta chain was sequenced in a study of CD8 T cells in ankylosing spondylitis. With 1 base clipped from V and 1 base from J, the junction kept 3 bases outside the gene matches. The CDR3 is 16 amino acids. From the 5' RACE reads, TCRdb called clonotypes with MiXCR, one entry per CDR3 protein. The data hold more than 300,000 distinct CDR3 sequences, with 11% observed a single time. Many counts were recorded for this clonotype. The receptor was derived from a female donor with ankylosing spondylitis or in good health (not recorded which). The rearrangement uses TRBV12-3 or TRBV12-4 and TRBJ2-2, with 7 bases aligning to TRBD1. Input material: blood, either unsorted or a sorted T cell fraction (not recorded which). The CDR3 reads CASSLGGTENTGELFF. The CDR3 DNA reads as TGTGCCAGCAGTTTAGGAGGGACAGAGAACACCGGGGAGCTGTTTTTT.